The clone carrying this TCR beta chain was counted many times. Its antigen is unidentified. This sample stems from a study of T cells in Graves' hyperthyroidism and ophthalmopathy. The wider study: Once the initial diagnosis was made, peripheral blood was obtained before any treatment. Study conclusions and caveats: Also found in blood were most expanded thyroid clonotypes above 0.001.

CDR3 size: 11 residues. Germline CDR1 MNHNS, CDR2 SASEGT. Trimming left V 8 bases short and J 5 bases short, with 10 bases between. For ophthalmopathy patients, the Clinical Activity Score was at least 3 and the NOSPECS grade at least 4; duration was under 3 months. Patients were excluded for uncontrolled infection, other autoimmune disease, pregnancy or lactation. The source material, RNA transcripts, was used to amplify TCR beta CDR3 regions. HTBI primers were the set used in a first-round RT-PCR of the TCR CDR3. TCRdb passed the multiplex PCR reads through MiXCR, listing each CDR3 protein once. The table shows approximately 600,000 distinct CDR3 sequences, with 14% to 15% occurring only once.

This rearrangement joins TRBV6-1 to TRBJ2-7; D might be TRBD2 (5 bases). The sequencing sample was made of blood. The sequence was obtained from a woman aged 40 to 55 with Graves' ophthalmopathy. The CDR3 DNA reads TGTGCCAGCTGTAGCGCCAACGAGCAGTACTTC. Its protein is CASCSANEQYF.